Below are 21 T cell receptor beta chains sequenced from a single sample in a study of blood T cells in healthy people across ages. Next came a second PCR, run for roughly 6 to 11 cycles, which used a sample-barcoded 5' primer along with a J-beta primer mix. Each CDR3 protein is one row after TCRdb ran MiXCR on the 5' RACE reads. The data show about a million distinct CDR3 sequences, 35% to 40% seen once. Sequenced: blood. The receptors come from a young man in good health.

The chain employs TRBV7-9 and TRBJ2-2; D call uncertain. The CDR3 runs to 14 residues. CDR1 is SEHNR, CDR2 FQNEAQ, per germline (reference sequence). V was shortened by 2 bases and J by 3 bases, with 7 bases between the two germline ends. The CDR3 is CASSLLGYTGELFF. CDR3 DNA sequence: TGTGCCAGCAGCTTACTGGGGTACACCGGGGAGCTGTTTTTT.

The V gene is TRBV7-2, the J gene TRBJ1-1; D gene unclear. V lost 5 bases, J lost 11 bases, and 15 bases lay in between. CDR1 SGHTA and CDR2 FQGNSA come from the germline V gene. This CDR3 spans 12 amino acids. CDR3 DNA: TGTGCCAGCAGCGTGAGGATAGGGCGGGCTTTCTTT. Translation gives CASSVRIGRAFF.

V usage is TRBV5-8 and J usage is TRBJ2-1; D unclear. The last part of the DNA fits TRBJ2-7 better; the J call may be wrong. This CDR3 has 15 amino acids. Germline V gene lookup returns CDR1 SGHTS and CDR2 YDEGEE. CDR3 loop: CASSLGLISYNEQYF. In nucleotides, the CDR3 is TGTGCCAGCAGCTTGGGTCTGATCTCCTACAATGAGCAGTACTTC.

There are a few counts of this clonotype. The chain's CDR3 is CAISDPGQNSPLHF. The CDR3 nucleotides read TGTGCCATCAGTGACCCGGGCCAAAATTCACCCCTCCACTTT. The chain is built from TRBV10-3 and TRBJ1-6; D not resolved. CDR1 ENHRY and CDR2 SYGVKD come from the germline V gene. CDR3 length: 14 residues. V was clipped by 3 bases and J by 7 bases, with 10 bases between them.

The chain uses TRBV20-1 and TRBJ1-1; a possible D gene is TRBD1 (5 bases). V was trimmed by 0 bases and J by 8 bases, leaving 13 bases between them. The CDR3 runs 13 residues. CDR1 DFQATT and CDR2 SNEGSKA come from the germline V gene (reference sequence). CDR3 residues: CSARDFTGREAFF. For the CDR3, the DNA is TGCAGTGCTAGAGATTTCACAGGCAGAGAAGCTTTCTTT.

The CDR3, as DNA: TGTGCCAGCAGCTTGGGAGCGGTGGCAGATACGCAGTATTTT. It encodes CASSLGAVADTQYF. The gene calls are TRBV11-3 and TRBJ2-3; D is possibly TRBD2 (5 bases). This CDR3 spans 14 amino acids. V lost 3 bases to trimming and J lost 4 bases, with 11 bases between them. Germline loops: CDR1 SGHNT, CDR2 YENEEA.

This clonotype has just one count. V is TRBV12-3 or TRBV12-4 and J is TRBJ2-2, with D perhaps TRBD1 or TRBD2 (5 bases each). Trimming shortened V by 5 bases and J by 10 bases, and 14 bases separated the two germline ends. The CDR3 spans 13 residues. CDR3 in amino acids: CASSVGDLPELFF. The CDR3 region has the DNA TGTGCCAGCAGTGTAGGGGACCTACCGGAGCTGTTTTTT.

The table lists this clonotype with a few counts. The chain employs TRBV5-1 and TRBJ2-1; 8 bases align to TRBD1. This CDR3 has 16 residues. With V trimmed by 3 bases and J by 1 base, 6 bases remained unmatched. CDR1 and CDR2 (germline): SGHRS, YFSETQ. The chain's CDR3 is CASSWTWTGSYNEQFF. The CDR3 DNA sequence: TGCGCCAGCAGCTGGACGTGGACAGGGTCCTACAATGAGCAGTTCTTC.

CDR3 protein: CAISGTDYGYTF. The CDR3 DNA reads TGTGCCATCAGTGGGACAGACTATGGCTACACCTTC. The chain joins TRBV10-3 to TRBJ1-2; possible D gene TRBD1, 6 bases. This CDR3 comprises 12 residues. The V end lost 4 bases, the J end lost 3 bases, and 6 bases lay between the germline ends. Germline CDR1 and CDR2: ENHRY and SYGVKD.

This clonotype was counted a few times. A much larger clone is a single base away; this may be a read error. The J gene is TRBJ2-1, the V gene TRBV11-3; no reliable D call. TRBJ2-7 matches the DNA end more closely, so the J call is doubtful. CDR3 size: 15 residues. Per germline, CDR1 SGHNT and CDR2 YENEEA. CDR3 DNA: TGTGCCAGCAGCTCCGGATCCACCGTCTACAATGAGCAGTACTTC. Translating it yields CASSSGSTVYNEQYF.

This clonotype has a handful of counts. This chain uses TRBV5-1 with TRBJ1-4; TRBD1 agrees at 9 bases. The CDR3 spans 18 residues. The germline CDR1 and CDR2 sequences are SGHRS and YFSETQ. The trim removed 4 bases at V and 7 bases at J, leaving 17 bases unmatched. The CDR3 here is CASSPDLTGGAGGEKLFF. DNA for the CDR3: TGCGCCAGCAGCCCTGACCTTACAGGGGGCGCGGGTGGTGAAAAACTGTTTTTT.

This clonotype showed up just a few times. The chain combines TRBV12-3 or TRBV12-4 with TRBJ2-3; 12 bases are a match to TRBD2. With 6 bases clipped from V and 4 bases from J, the junction kept 8 bases outside the gene matches. This CDR3 spans 16 amino acids. The CDR3 protein is CASSHGLAGMADTQYF. For the CDR3, the DNA is TGTGCCAGCAGCCATGGACTAGCGGGGATGGCAGATACGCAGTATTTT.

This clonotype came up a few times. The chain uses TRBV10-3 and TRBJ2-5, with 7 positions matching TRBD2. Germline trimming cut 10 bases from V and 3 bases from J; bases unmatched to any gene: 5. This CDR3 comprises 12 residues. Germline CDR1 reads ENHRY; CDR2 reads SYGVKD. The CDR3 here is CASGEGEETQYF. CDR3 in DNA: TGTGCCAGCGGGGAGGGTGAAGAGACCCAGTACTTC.

The V gene is TRBV27, the J gene TRBJ2-5; D ambiguous. CDR3 length: 15 amino acids. The V end lost 4 bases, the J end lost 1 base, and 13 bases lay between the germline ends. Germline lookup yields CDR1 MNHEY and CDR2 SMNVEV (reference sequence). The CDR3 DNA follows: TGTGCCAGCAGTTCTACGTTAACTACCCAAGAGACCCAGTACTTC. This gives the protein CASSSTLTTQETQYF.

This clonotype was seen only a few times. The chain couples TRBV12-3 or TRBV12-4 to TRBJ1-2; tentatively, D is TRBD1 (5 bases). CDR3 length: 14 amino acids. The V end was cut by 6 bases, the J end by 0 bases, with 11 bases between. This chain's CDR3 is CASSVKGSNYGYTF. The CDR3 DNA sequence: TGTGCCAGCAGCGTCAAGGGGTCTAACTATGGCTACACCTTC.

This clonotype turned up a few times. V usage is TRBV9 and J usage is TRBJ2-3, with D uncertain. Germline CDR1 is SGDLS and CDR2 is YYNGEE. V was trimmed by 3 bases and J by 0 bases, leaving 14 bases between them. The CDR3 extends over 16 amino acids. CDR3 amino acids: CASSGPIEESTDTQYF. The CDR3 DNA follows: TGTGCCAGCAGCGGCCCCATTGAAGAAAGCACAGATACGCAGTATTTT.

The rearrangement joins TRBV20-1 to TRBJ2-1, with TRBD1 as a possible D gene (6 bases). The CDR3 runs 13 residues. Trimming pared 0 bases from V and 12 bases from J, leaving 15 bases between. Germline assignment: CDR1 DFQATT and CDR2 SNEGSKA (reference sequence). CDR3 residues: CSARDPPTGPQFF. DNA for the CDR3: TGCAGTGCTAGAGATCCTCCGACAGGCCCGCAGTTCTTC.

The V call is TRBV29-1, the J call TRBJ1-1, with a possible D match to TRBD1 (5 bases). Deletions cut 8 bases from V and 6 bases from J, with 22 bases between. Germline CDR1 is SQVTM and CDR2 is ANQGSEA. CDR3 size: 14 residues. The DNA for the CDR3 is TGCAGCATACCTCCCGGGACGCCTAACCCTGAAGCTTTCTTT. Encoded protein: CSIPPGTPNPEAFF.

The rearrangement uses TRBV10-3 and TRBJ2-3; 13 bases are a match to TRBD2. V lost 0 bases, J lost 4 bases, and 1 base stayed unmatched. CDR3 length: 16 amino acids. CDR1 and CDR2 from the germline V gene are ENHRY and SYGVKD. DNA for the CDR3: TGTGCCATCAGTGAGTCCGGGACTAGCGGGGCAGATACGCAGTATTTT. Translation: CAISESGTSGADTQYF.

For this clonotype: One end of the junction does not line up with germline, which may come from a read error. This sequence joins TRBV2 and TRBJ2-7, with D hard to call. The CDR3 has 13 residues. Germline V lookup: CDR1 SNHLY, CDR2 FYNNEI. Here the CDR3 DNA reads TGTGCCACCAGTCTCGACGGTGACAATGAGCAGTACTTC. Its translation: CATSLDGDNEQYF.

In its sample, this clonotype was seen many times. V and J are TRBV4-3 and TRBJ1-2, with D tentatively TRBD1 (5 bases). The CDR3 length is 15 residues. V gave up 4 bases and J gave up 7 bases, with 19 bases separating them. Per the germline V gene, CDR1 is LGHNA and CDR2 is YSLEER. The CDR3 coding sequence is TGCGCCAGCAGCCCTGAAGAAGGCAGGGTAACTGGCTACACCTTC. Protein sequence: CASSPEEGRVTGYTF.